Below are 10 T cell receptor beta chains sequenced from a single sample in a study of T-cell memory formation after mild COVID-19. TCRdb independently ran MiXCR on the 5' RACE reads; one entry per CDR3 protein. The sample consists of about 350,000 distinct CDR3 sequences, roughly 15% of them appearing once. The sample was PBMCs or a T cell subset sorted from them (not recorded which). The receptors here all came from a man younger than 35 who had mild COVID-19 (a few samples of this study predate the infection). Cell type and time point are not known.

The CDR3 here is CASSYYATGGYTF. CDR3 bases: TGTGCCAGCAGCTACTATGCGACCGGTGGCTACACCTTC. This chain joins TRBV5-6 and TRBJ1-2; D is unresolved. This CDR3 region has 13 residues. Germline V gene sequence: CDR1 SGHDT, CDR2 YYEEEE. With 3 bases removed from V and 7 bases from J, the gap between germline ends came to 13 bases.

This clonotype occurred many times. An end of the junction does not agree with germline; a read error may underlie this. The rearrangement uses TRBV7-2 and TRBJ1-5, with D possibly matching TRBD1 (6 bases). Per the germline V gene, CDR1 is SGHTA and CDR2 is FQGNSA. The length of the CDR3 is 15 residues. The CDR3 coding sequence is TGTGCCAGCAGTTTAGGGGGTTATAGCAATCAGCCCCAGCATTTT. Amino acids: CASSLGGYSNQPQHF.

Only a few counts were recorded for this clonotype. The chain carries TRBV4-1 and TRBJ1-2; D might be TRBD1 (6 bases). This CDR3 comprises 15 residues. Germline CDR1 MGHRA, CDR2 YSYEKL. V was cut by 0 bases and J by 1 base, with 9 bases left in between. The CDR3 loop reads CASSQEDSHNYGYTF. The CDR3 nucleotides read TGCGCCAGCAGCCAAGAGGACAGCCATAACTATGGCTACACCTTC.

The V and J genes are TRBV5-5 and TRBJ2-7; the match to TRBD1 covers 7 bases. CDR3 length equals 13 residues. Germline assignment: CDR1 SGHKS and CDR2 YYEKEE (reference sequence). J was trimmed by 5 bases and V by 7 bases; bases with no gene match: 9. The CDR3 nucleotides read TGTGCCAGCCTCATCGACAGGGTGAACGAGCAGTACGTC. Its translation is CASLIDRVNEQYV.

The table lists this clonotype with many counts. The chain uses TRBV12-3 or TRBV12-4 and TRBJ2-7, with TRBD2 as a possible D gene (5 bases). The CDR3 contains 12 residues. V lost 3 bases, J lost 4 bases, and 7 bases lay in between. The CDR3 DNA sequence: TGTGCCAGCAGTTTCGGCGGGTACGAGCAGTACGTC. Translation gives CASSFGGYEQYV.

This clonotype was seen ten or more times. The CDR3 loop reads CASSLNSPQDNEKLFF. The CDR3 bases are TGTGCCAGCAGCTTAAATTCCCCACAGGATAATGAAAAACTGTTTTTT. The rearrangement joins TRBV7-8 to TRBJ1-4; TRBD1 might be the D (5 bases). The CDR3 sequence is 16 residues long. Trimming took 2 bases from V and 4 from J, leaving 14 bases between them. The germline CDR1 and CDR2 sequences are SGHVS and FQNEAQ.

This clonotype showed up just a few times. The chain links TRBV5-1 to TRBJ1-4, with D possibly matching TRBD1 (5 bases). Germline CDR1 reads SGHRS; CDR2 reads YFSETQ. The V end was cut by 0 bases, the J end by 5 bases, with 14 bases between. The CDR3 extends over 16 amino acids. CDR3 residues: CASSLEGPGRNEKLFF. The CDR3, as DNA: TGCGCCAGCAGCTTGGAGGGACCGGGGCGAAATGAAAAACTGTTTTTT.

The CDR3 DNA is TGCAGCGTGGGGGAATACAATGGCTACACCTTC. Translating gives CSVGEYNGYTF. This chain links TRBV29-1 with TRBJ1-2; maybe TRBD1 (5 bases). The CDR3 is 11 residues long. In germline, CDR1 is SQVTM, CDR2 ANQGSEA. V lost 6 bases to trimming and J lost 6 bases, with 11 bases between them. Full variable domain (missing parts from reference TRBV29-1 and TRBJ1-2): SAVISQKPSRDICQRGTSLTIQCQVDSQVTMMFWYRQQPGQSLTLIATANQGSEATYESGFVIDKFPISRPNLTFSTLTVSNMSPEDSSIYLCSVGEYNGYTFGSGTRLTVV.

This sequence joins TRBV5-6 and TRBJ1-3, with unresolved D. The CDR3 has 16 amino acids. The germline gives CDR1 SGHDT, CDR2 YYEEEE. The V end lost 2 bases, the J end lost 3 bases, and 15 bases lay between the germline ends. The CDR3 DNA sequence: TGTGCCAGCAGCTTAACCGAGGGTTATCGTGGAAACACCATATATTTT. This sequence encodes CASSLTEGYRGNTIYF.

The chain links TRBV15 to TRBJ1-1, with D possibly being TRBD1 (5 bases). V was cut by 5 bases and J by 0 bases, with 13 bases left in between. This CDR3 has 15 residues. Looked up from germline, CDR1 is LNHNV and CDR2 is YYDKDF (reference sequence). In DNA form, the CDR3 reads TGTGCCACCAGCGGGGCTGGACTCATGAACACTGAAGCTTTCTTT. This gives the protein CATSGAGLMNTEAFF. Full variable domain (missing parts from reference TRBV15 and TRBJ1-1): DAMVIQNPRYQVTQFGKPVTLSCSQTLNHNVMYWYQQKSSQAPKLLFHYYDKDFNNEADTPDNFQSRRPNTSFCFLDIRSPGLGDTAMYLCATSGAGLMNTEAFFGQGTRLTVV.